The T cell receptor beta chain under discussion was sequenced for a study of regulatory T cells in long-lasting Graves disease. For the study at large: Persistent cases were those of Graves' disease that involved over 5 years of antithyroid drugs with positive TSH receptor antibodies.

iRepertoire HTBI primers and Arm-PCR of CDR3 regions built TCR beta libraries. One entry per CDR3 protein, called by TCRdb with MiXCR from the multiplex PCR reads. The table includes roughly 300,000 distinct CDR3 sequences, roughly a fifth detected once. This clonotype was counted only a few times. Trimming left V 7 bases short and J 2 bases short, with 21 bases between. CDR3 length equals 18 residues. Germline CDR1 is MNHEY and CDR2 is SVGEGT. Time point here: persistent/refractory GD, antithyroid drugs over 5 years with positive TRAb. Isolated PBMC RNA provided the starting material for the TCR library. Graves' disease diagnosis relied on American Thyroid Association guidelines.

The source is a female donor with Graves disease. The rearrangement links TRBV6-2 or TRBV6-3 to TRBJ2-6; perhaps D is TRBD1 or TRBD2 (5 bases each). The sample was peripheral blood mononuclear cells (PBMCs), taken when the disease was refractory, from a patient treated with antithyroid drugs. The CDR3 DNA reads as TGTGCCAGCACCCGATCACTCGGGGCAGTTCCTGGGGCCAACGTCCTGACTTTC. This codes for CASTRSLGAVPGANVLTF.